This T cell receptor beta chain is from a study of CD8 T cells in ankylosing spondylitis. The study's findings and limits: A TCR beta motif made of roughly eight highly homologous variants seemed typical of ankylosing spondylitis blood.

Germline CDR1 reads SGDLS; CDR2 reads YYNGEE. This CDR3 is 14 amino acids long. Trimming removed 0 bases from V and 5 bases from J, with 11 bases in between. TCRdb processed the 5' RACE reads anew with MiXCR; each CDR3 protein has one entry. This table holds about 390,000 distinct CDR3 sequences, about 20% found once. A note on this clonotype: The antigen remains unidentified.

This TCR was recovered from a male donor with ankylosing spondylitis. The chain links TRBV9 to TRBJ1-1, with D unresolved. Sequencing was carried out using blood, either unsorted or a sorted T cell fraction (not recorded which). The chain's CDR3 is CASSVVESRTEAFF. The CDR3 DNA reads TGTGCCAGCAGCGTAGTGGAAAGTCGTACTGAAGCTTTCTTT.